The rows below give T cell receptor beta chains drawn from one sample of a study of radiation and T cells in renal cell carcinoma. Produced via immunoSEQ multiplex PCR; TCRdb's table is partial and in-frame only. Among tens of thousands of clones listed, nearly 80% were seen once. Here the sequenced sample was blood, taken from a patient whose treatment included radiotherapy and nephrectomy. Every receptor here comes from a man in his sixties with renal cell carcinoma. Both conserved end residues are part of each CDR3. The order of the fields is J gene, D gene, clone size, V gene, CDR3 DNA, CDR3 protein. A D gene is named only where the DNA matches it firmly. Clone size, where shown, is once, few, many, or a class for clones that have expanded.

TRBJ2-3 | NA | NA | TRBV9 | TGTGCCAGCAGCACCGGGTTGGTTTTGGATACGCAGTATTTT | CASSTGLVLDTQYF
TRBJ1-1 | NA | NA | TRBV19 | TGTGCCAGTAGTAAACAGGGGAACACTGAAGCTTTCTTT | CASSKQGNTEAFF
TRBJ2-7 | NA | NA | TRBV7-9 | TGTGCCAGCAGCTTAGCGCCTATCCGGGTCCCCTACGAGCAGTACTTC | CASSLAPIRVPYEQYF
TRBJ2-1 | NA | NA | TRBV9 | TGTGCCAGCAGCGTAGGATCTGGGAATGAGCAGTTCTTC | CASSVGSGNEQFF
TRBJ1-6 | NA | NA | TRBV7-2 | TGTGCCAGCAGCTTAAGGGGCAGAAACAATTCACCCCTCCACTTT | CASSLRGRNNSPLHF
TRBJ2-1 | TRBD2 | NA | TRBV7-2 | TGTGCCAGCAGCTTAGCGTCATTTCGGGAGGTAAGGGAGCAGTTCTTC | CASSLASFREVREQFF
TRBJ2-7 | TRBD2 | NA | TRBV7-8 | TGTGCCAGCAGCTTAGCTAGGAGGGAGGCTAGCGGGAGTCTCAACGAGCAGTACTTC | CASSLARREASGSLNEQYF
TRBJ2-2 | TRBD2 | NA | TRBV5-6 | TGTGCCAGCAGCCTGGGACTAGCGGGGACGGAGGCCGGGGAGCTGTTTTTT | CASSLGLAGTEAGELFF
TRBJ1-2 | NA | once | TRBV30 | TGTGCCTGGAGTGTACATCGCGGGTCCACCTTC | CAWSVHRGSTF
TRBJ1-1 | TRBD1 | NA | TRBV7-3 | TGTGCCAGCAGCTTTTCAGGACAGGGTGAAGCTTTCTTT | CASSFSGQGEAFF
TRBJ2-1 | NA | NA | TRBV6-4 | TGTGCCAGCTTCTTGGGGATTAACAATGAGCAGTTCTTC | CASFLGINNEQFF
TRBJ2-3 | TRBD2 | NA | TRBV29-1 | TGCAGCGTCGCAGGACTAGCGGGAGGGTTGGCAGATACGCAGTATTTT | CSVAGLAGGLADTQYF
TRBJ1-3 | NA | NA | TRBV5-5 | TGTGCCAGCAGGACGACAGATACCAGCTTGGGAGGAAACACCATATATTTT | CASRTTDTSLGGNTIYF
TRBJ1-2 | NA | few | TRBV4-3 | TGCGCCAGCAGCCAAGATAGGACTTTTAACTATGGCTACACCTTC | CASSQDRTFNYGYTF
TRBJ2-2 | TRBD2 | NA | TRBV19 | TGTGCCAGTAGTGCCAGCGGGAGACGGAGCACCGGGGAGCTGTTTTTT | CASSASGRRSTGELFF
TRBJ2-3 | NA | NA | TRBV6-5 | TGTGCCAGCGGACGTTCGTACACAGATACGCAGTATTTT | CASGRSYTDTQYF
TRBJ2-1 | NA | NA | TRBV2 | TGTGCCAGCCGGCAGTACAATGAGCAGTTCTTC | CASRQYNEQFF
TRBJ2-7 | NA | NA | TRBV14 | TGTGCCAGCAGCCGGGACTTAAATTCCTACGAGCAGTACTTC | CASSRDLNSYEQYF
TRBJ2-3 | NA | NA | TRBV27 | TGTGCCAGCAAGAGAGGCTCTGGGTTTGCAGATACGCAGTATTTT | CASKRGSGFADTQYF
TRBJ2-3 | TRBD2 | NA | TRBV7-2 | TGTGCCAGCAGCGTTAGCGGGAGTCGAACAGATACGCAGTATTTT | CASSVSGSRTDTQYF
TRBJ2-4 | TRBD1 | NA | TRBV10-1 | TGCGCCAGCAGGGGGTCGGGACAGGGACGGCCCAAAAACATTCAGTACTTC | CASRGSGQGRPKNIQYF
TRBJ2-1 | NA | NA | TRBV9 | TGTGCCAGCAGCGTAGGAGAGGGTCGGAGCTCCTACAATGAGCAGTTCTTC | CASSVGEGRSSYNEQFF
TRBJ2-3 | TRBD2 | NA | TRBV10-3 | TGTGCCATCAGCCCCGGGGGGTATACGCAGTATTTT | CAISPGGYTQYF
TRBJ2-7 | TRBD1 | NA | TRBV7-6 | TGTGCCAGCAGCCCCGAGTGGGGGGGACAGGGGCACGAGCAGTACTTC | CASSPEWGGQGHEQYF
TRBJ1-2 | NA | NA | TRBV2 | TGTGCCAGCGAGTTGGGCAGATTTTATGGCTACACCTTC | CASELGRFYGYTF
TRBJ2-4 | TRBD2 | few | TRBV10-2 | TGCGCCAGCAGTGAATTTAGGACTAGCGGGAGGGGAAACATTCAGTACTTC | CASSEFRTSGRGNIQYF
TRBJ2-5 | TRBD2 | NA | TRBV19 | TGTGCCAGTAGTATAGGTTTCGGGGGGTACCCTCACTTC | CASSIGFGGYPHF
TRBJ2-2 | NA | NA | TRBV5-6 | TGCGCCAGCAGCCTGTTAGGTCTAGCCGTGGGGGGCACCGGGGAGCTGTTTTTT | CASSLLGLAVGGTGELFF
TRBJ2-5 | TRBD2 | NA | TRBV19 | TGTGCCAGTAGTATGCTGGCAGGGCGGGGGGAGACCCAGTACTTC | CASSMLAGRGETQYF
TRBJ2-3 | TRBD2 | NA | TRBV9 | TGTGCCAGCAGTCTTTATGCGGGGACTATCAACACAGATACGCAGTATTTT | CASSLYAGTINTDTQYF
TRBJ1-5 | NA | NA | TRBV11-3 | TGTGCCAGCAGCCCCCCCGGCAGGGAGTATCAGCCCCAGCATTTT | CASSPPGREYQPQHF
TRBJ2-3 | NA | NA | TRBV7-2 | TGTGCCAGCAGCGGGGGCGGGAACGTCGGCACAGATACGCAGTATTTT | CASSGGGNVGTDTQYF
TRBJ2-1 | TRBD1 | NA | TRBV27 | TGTGCCAGCAGTTTAGGGACAGGGGCCTACAATGAGCAGTTCTTC | CASSLGTGAYNEQFF
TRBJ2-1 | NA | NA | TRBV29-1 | TGCAGCGTTGTGGGGCTGGGCACCTACAATGAGCAGTTCTTC | CSVVGLGTYNEQFF
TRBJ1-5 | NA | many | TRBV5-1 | TGCGCCAGCAGCTTAGAACCGGGACTTAAGCCCCAGCATTTT | CASSLEPGLKPQHF
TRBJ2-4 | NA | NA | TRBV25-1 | TGTGCCATCGTGACCCCTGGACGTAGTGGCATTCAGTACTTC | CAIVTPGRSGIQYF
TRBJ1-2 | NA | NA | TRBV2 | TGTGCCAGCAGTGAAGCATGGCCAGGGTCGGGCTACACCTTC | CASSEAWPGSGYTF
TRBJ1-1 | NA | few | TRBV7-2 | TGTGCCAGCAGCTTAGGCGGGAGATACACTGAAGCTTTCTTT | CASSLGGRYTEAFF
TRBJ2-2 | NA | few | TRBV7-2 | TGTGCCAGCAGCTTAGCGGCCCCTCCGAGGGTCACCGGGGAGCTGTTTTTT | CASSLAAPPRVTGELFF
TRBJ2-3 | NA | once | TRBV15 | TGTGCCACCAGCACTACCCCCCCGCAAACAGATACGCAGTATTTT | CATSTTPPQTDTQYF
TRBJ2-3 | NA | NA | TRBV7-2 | TGTGCCAGCAGCTTAGCTTGGGGGGAACGTACGCAGTATTTT | CASSLAWGERTQYF
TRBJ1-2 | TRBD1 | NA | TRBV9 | TGTGCCAGCAGCGTAGGGAACAGGGGGAACTATGGCTACACCTTC | CASSVGNRGNYGYTF
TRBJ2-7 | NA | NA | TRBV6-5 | TGTGCCAGCAGGGTCGGGGTGGTTGGGTCCTACGAGCAGTACTTC | CASRVGVVGSYEQYF
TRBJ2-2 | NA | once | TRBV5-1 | TGCGCCAGCAGCTTGGGGCGGCCCGGGAACACCGGGGAGCTGTTTTTT | CASSLGRPGNTGELFF
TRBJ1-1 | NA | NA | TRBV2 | TGTGCCAGCAGCGCTGGCTGGGGCGCTGAAGCTTTCTTT | CASSAGWGAEAFF
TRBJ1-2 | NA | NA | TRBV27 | TGTGCCAGCAGTTTAGTGGGGGCCTATGGCTACACCTTC | CASSLVGAYGYTF
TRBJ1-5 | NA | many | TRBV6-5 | TGTGCCAGCAGCTCCGGGCCAGGAGGTCAGCCCCAGCATTTT | CASSSGPGGQPQHF
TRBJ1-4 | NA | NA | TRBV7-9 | TGTGCCAGCAGCTTAGGGTCGGAAAAACTGTTTTTT | CASSLGSEKLFF
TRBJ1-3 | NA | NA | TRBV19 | TGTGCCAGTAGGGGCAGGGGCTTTGGAAACACCATATATTTT | CASRGRGFGNTIYF
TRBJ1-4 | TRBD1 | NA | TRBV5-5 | TGTGCCAGCAGCGGGACAGGGGTTGAAAAACTGTTTTTT | CASSGTGVEKLFF
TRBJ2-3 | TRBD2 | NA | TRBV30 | TGTGCCTGGAGTCTAGCGGGACCGGGAGATACGCAGTATTTT | CAWSLAGPGDTQYF
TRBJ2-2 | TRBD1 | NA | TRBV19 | TGTGCCAGTAGTATACGACAGGGGCAAACCGGGGAGCTGTTTTTT | CASSIRQGQTGELFF
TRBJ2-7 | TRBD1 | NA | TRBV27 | TGTGCCAGCACCCTAAGACAGGGGGCCTACGAGCAGTACTTC | CASTLRQGAYEQYF
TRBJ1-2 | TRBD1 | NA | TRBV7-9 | TGTGCCAGCAGCTTTAGGGGGCCCCGCGTAGGCTACACCTTC | CASSFRGPRVGYTF
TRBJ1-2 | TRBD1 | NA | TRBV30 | TGTGCCTGGGCAGGGGGGAGCTATGGCTACACCTTC | CAWAGGSYGYTF
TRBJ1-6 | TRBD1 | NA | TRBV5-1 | TGCGCCAGCAGCGAGGACAGGCCCTATAATTCACCCCTCCACTTT | CASSEDRPYNSPLHF
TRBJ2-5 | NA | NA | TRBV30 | TGTGCCTGGGAGGTAGGCTCAGAGACCCAGTACTTC | CAWEVGSETQYF
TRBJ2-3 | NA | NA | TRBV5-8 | TGTGCCAGCAGCTTGCTACGCTCCGGCACAGATACGCAGTATTTT | CASSLLRSGTDTQYF